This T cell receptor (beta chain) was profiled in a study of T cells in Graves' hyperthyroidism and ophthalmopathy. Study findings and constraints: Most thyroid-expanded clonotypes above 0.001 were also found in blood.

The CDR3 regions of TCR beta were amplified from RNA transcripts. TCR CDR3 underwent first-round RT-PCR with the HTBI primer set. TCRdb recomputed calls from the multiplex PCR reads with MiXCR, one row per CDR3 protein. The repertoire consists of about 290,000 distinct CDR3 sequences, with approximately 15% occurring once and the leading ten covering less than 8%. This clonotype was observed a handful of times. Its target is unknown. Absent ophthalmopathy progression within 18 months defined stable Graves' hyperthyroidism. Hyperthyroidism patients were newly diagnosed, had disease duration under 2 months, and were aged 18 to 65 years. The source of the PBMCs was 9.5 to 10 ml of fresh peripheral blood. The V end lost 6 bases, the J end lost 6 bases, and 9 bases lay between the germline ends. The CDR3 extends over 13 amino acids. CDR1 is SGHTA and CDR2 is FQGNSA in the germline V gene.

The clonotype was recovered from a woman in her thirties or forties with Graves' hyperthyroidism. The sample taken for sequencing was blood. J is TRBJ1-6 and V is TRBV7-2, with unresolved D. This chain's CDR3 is CASRGLANSPLHF. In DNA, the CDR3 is TGTGCCAGCAGGGGCCTTGCTAATTCACCCCTCCACTTT. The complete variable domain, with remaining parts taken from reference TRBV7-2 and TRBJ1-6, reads GAGVSQSPSNKVTEKGKDVELRCDPISGHTALYWYRQSLGQGLEFLIYFQGNSAPDKSGLPSDRFSAERTGGSVSTLTIQRTQQEDSAVYLCASRGLANSPLHFGNGTRLTVT.